This T cell receptor (beta chain) was obtained from a study of blood T cells in healthy people across ages. Study-level information: About one barcoded beta molecule per two T cells came from capture by template switching.

Concerning this clonotype itself: Its antigen is unknown.

Regarding the study as a whole: It was held that diversity estimates obtained from one million T cells represented underestimates. The unknown donor CMV status may have confounded expanded clonotype changes.

A second roughly 7 to 12 cycle PCR used barcoded and J-beta primers. TCRdb processed the 5' RACE reads anew with MiXCR; each CDR3 protein has one entry. The sample lists about 680,000 distinct CDR3 sequences, approximately 50% occurring once. The sequenced sample was blood. The TCR originated in a woman in her sixties or seventies in good health.

The CDR3 loop reads CASSQDRQSYQETQYF. CDR3 sequence (DNA): TGTGCCAGCAGCCAAGATCGGCAGTCGTACCAAGAGACCCAGTACTTC. The rearrangement uses TRBV14 and TRBJ2-5; D gene ambiguous. The ends were cut back, 0 bases at V and 0 bases at J, with 11 bases in the middle. Germline V gene data show CDR1 as SGHDN and CDR2 as FVKESK. This CDR3 contains 16 residues. Together with reference TRBV14 and TRBJ2-5, the CDR3 gives the full variable domain: EAGVTQFPSHSVIEKGQTVTLRCDPISGHDNLYWYRRVMGKEIKFLLHFVKESKQDESGMPNNRFLAERTGGTYSTLKVQPAELEDSGVYFCASSQDRQSYQETQYFGPGTRLLVL.